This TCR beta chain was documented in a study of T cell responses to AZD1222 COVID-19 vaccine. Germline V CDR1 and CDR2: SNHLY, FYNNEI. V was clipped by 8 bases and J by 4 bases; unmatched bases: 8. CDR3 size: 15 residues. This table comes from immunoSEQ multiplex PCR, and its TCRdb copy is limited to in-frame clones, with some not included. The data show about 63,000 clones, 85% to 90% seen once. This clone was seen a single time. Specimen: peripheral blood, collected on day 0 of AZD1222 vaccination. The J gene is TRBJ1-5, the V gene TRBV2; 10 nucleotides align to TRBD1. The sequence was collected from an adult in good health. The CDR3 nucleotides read TGTGCCAGCGCCTTGGGACAGGGGTATAATCAGCCCCAGCATTTT. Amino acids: CASALGQGYNQPQHF.